Below, one T cell receptor beta chain is given with its context. These data are taken from a study of T cell changes during pregnancy in multiple sclerosis. Trimming took off 1 base at V and 5 bases at J, with 8 bases between the two ends. Germline-derived CDR1 and CDR2 are SGDLS and YYNGEE. The CDR3 length is 13 residues. The data were produced by immunoSEQ multiplex PCR, yet TCRdb's version contains in-frame clones alone and is incomplete. The table lists about 46,000 clones, approximately 90% of them singletons. The chain links TRBV9 to TRBJ2-3; D is unclear. The clonotype was recovered from a female donor with multiple sclerosis, enrolled in a pregnancy study. The sample in question was CD8+ T cells from peripheral blood mononuclear cells, obtained in the second trimester of pregnancy. CDR3 sequence: CASSVQALDTQYF. In DNA, the CDR3 is TGTGCCAGCAGCGTACAAGCGCTAGATACGCAGTATTTT.